The source of this T cell receptor (beta chain) is a study of cytomegalovirus exposure and HLA in healthy donors. Sequenced by immunoSEQ multiplex PCR; TCRdb stores in-frame clones only, minus some. Of 140,000 or so clones detected, 91% appear once; the ten largest clones hold under 0.8%. The CDR3 runs 14 residues. Germline V CDR1 and CDR2: MNHEY, SVGAGI. The V gene lost 6 bases and the J gene lost 4 bases, with 15 bases spanning the gap. Of note for this clone: Its cognate antigen is unknown.

The study's findings and limits: Confirmation was obtained in vitro that a few CMV-associated chains are specific for CMV antigens.

This chain links TRBV6-5 with TRBJ1-1; TRBD1 might be the D (5 bases). Sequencing was carried out using PBMCs. This receptor was identified in a man younger than 35 in good health and CMV-seronegative. CDR3 coding DNA: TGTGCCAGCAGAGTCGGACACCGAGGCACTGAAGCTTTCTTT. Its translation: CASRVGHRGTEAFF.